The 24 T cell receptor beta chains below were found in one sample sequenced in a study of T cells after yellow fever vaccination. From the 5' RACE reads, TCRdb called clonotypes with MiXCR, one entry per CDR3 protein. The sample consists of 300,000 to 400,000 distinct CDR3 sequences, approximately 3.9% of them appearing once. The source was PBMCs, collected 5 days after the yellow fever booster vaccination. Source of these receptors: a man younger than 35 who received the YFV17D yellow fever vaccine.

This clonotype was counted only a few times. V usage is TRBV18 and J usage is TRBJ2-1, with TRBD1 identical over 8 bases. There are 16 residues in the CDR3. CDR1 and CDR2 (germline): KGHSH, LQKENI. V was pared by 0 bases and J by 7 bases, with 8 bases of the junction left unmatched. The CDR3 loop reads CASSPPRTGPKNEQFF. CDR3 sequence (DNA): TGTGCCAGCTCACCACCGCGGACAGGGCCTAAGAATGAGCAGTTCTTC.

This chain links TRBV5-1 with TRBJ2-3, with TRBD1 as a possible D gene (5 bases). V was clipped by 2 bases and J by 2 bases, with 15 bases between them. In germline, CDR1 is SGHRS, CDR2 YFSETQ. CDR3 size: 16 residues. The CDR3 loop is CASSLIPDTHTDTQYF. The CDR3 coding sequence is TGCGCCAGCAGCTTAATCCCGGACACTCACACAGATACGCAGTATTTT. The full variable domain, its missing parts supplied by reference TRBV5-1 and TRBJ2-3, is KAGVTQTPRYLIKTRGQQVTLSCSPISGHRSVSWYQQTPGQGLQFLFEYFSETQRNKGNFPGRFSGRQFSNSRSEMNVSTLELGDSALYLCASSLIPDTHTDTQYFGPGTRLTVL.

V is TRBV20-1 and J is TRBJ1-1; D might be TRBD1 (6 bases). The germline gives CDR1 DFQATT, CDR2 SNEGSKA (reference sequence). This CDR3 comprises 14 residues. V lost 1 base and J lost 4, with 13 bases in between. The CDR3 reads CSARGGAGRTEAFF. CDR3 DNA sequence: TGCAGTGCTAGAGGGGGGGCGGGTCGCACTGAAGCTTTCTTT.

This clonotype has at least ten counts. The gene calls are TRBV5-1 and TRBJ2-4; D tentatively reads TRBD1 or TRBD2 (6 bases each). The CDR3 extends over 14 amino acids. Trimming cost V 4 bases and J 6 bases, with 14 bases left between them. Germline V gives CDR1 SGHRS, CDR2 YFSETQ. The CDR3 spells CASSPLGGRNIQYF. The CDR3 bases are TGCGCCAGCAGCCCCCTCGGGGGCCGAAACATTCAGTACTTC. Filled out from reference TRBV5-1 and TRBJ2-4, the complete variable domain reads KAGVTQTPRYLIKTRGQQVTLSCSPISGHRSVSWYQQTPGQGLQFLFEYFSETQRNKGNFPGRFSGRQFSNSRSEMNVSTLELGDSALYLCASSPLGGRNIQYFGAGTRLSVL.

There are a few counts of this clonotype. This chain uses TRBV4-3 with TRBJ1-1; D is perhaps TRBD1 (6 bases). This CDR3 is 16 amino acids long. Trimming cost V 4 bases and J 2 bases, with 17 bases left between them. The germline CDR1 and CDR2 sequences are LGHNA and YSLEER. The CDR3 sequence is CASSRQAWGGNTEAFF. DNA for the CDR3: TGCGCCAGCAGCCGACAGGCTTGGGGGGGAAACACTGAAGCTTTCTTT.

The rearrangement joins TRBV18 to TRBJ1-1, with D perhaps TRBD1 (5 bases). Germline CDR1 and CDR2: KGHSH and LQKENI. Trimming stripped 6 bases from V and 0 bases from J, with 11 bases between. The CDR3 has 14 residues. The CDR3 nucleotides are TGTGCCAGCTCTACCGACAGCATGAACACTGAAGCTTTCTTT. Its translation: CASSTDSMNTEAFF.

This clonotype has a count of ten or more. The chain combines TRBV12-3 or TRBV12-4 with TRBJ2-2; TRBD1 agrees at 9 bases. The CDR3 runs to 21 residues. With V trimmed by 6 bases and J by 2 bases, 22 bases remained unmatched. The CDR3 sequence is CASSLAFGQGTALLNTGELFF. In nucleotides, the CDR3 is TGTGCCAGCAGCCTAGCGTTCGGACAGGGGACCGCTCTCCTAAACACCGGGGAGCTGTTTTTT.

This clonotype was picked up a small number of times. The chain recombines TRBV4-3 with TRBJ2-7, with a weak D call TRBD2 (6 bases). Looked up from germline, CDR1 is LGHNA and CDR2 is YSLEER. V dropped 0 bases and J dropped 0 bases, with 12 bases sitting between them. This CDR3 spans 16 amino acids. The CDR3 here is CASSQEPGLNSYEQYF. In DNA, the CDR3 is TGCGCCAGCAGCCAAGAGCCGGGACTGAACTCCTACGAGCAGTACTTC.

This clonotype has more than one count but fewer than ten. CDR3 DNA: TGCAGTGCCCAAAGGGGCGGGGGAACAGATACGCAGTATTTT. Encoded protein: CSAQRGGGTDTQYF. The chain carries TRBV20-1 and TRBJ2-3, with 7 bases that match TRBD2. CDR1 is DFQATT, CDR2 SNEGSKA, per germline (reference sequence). The CDR3 covers 14 residues. With 6 bases clipped from V and 3 bases from J, the junction kept 9 bases outside the gene matches.

There are many counts of this clonotype. The chain carries TRBV20-1 and TRBJ2-5; TRBD1 is a possible D gene (5 bases). The CDR3 consists of 17 residues. CDR1 and CDR2 (germline): DFQATT, SNEGSKA (reference sequence). V gave up 1 base and J gave up 1 base, with 19 bases separating them. In nucleotides, the CDR3 is TGCAGTGCTAGAGGAAGAAGGATACAGGATACCCAAGAGACCCAGTACTTC. Translated, it gives CSARGRRIQDTQETQYF.

Only a few counts were recorded for this clonotype. The rearrangement links TRBV2 to TRBJ2-5, with a possible D match to TRBD2 (6 bases). CDR1 SNHLY and CDR2 FYNNEI come from the germline V gene. The CDR3 runs to 13 residues. V lost 5 bases to trimming and J lost 1 base, with 8 bases between them. The CDR3 is CASSKEGQETQYF. The CDR3 nucleotides are TGTGCCAGCAGTAAGGAGGGCCAAGAGACCCAGTACTTC.

This clonotype was picked up many times. J is TRBJ2-5 and V is TRBV4-1, with D perhaps TRBD2 (5 bases). From germline, CDR1 is MGHRA and CDR2 YSYEKL. V was pared by 0 bases and J by 1 base, with 12 bases between. CDR3 length equals 16 residues. CDR3 sequence: CASSQEIRTLQETQYF. CDR3 sequence (DNA): TGCGCCAGCAGCCAAGAAATACGGACTCTCCAAGAGACCCAGTACTTC.

The DNA of the CDR3 is TGCGCCAGCAGCCAAGAAAGTCTTCCCCAAGAGACCCAGTACTTC. It encodes CASSQESLPQETQYF. The chain combines TRBV4-1 with TRBJ2-5, with D hard to call. V lost 0 bases and J 1 base, leaving 9 bases between the germline ends. The CDR3 runs 15 residues. Germline CDR1 reads MGHRA; CDR2 reads YSYEKL.

The rearrangement uses TRBV5-1 and TRBJ2-1, with D possibly being TRBD2 (6 bases). Germline loops: CDR1 SGHRS, CDR2 YFSETQ. This CDR3 has 15 residues. The V and J ends lost 0 bases and 9 bases respectively, with 16 bases between them. The CDR3: CASSLAAGSSSEQFF. The CDR3 bases are TGCGCCAGCAGCTTGGCAGCGGGTTCCTCCAGTGAGCAGTTCTTC.

The chain recombines TRBV6-5 with TRBJ1-4; TRBD1 matches 7 bases. This CDR3 comprises 15 residues. The ends lost 5 bases at V and 8 bases at J; junction bases unmatched: 11. From germline, CDR1 is MNHEY and CDR2 SVGAGI. DNA of the CDR3: TGTGCCAGCAGTCACGACAGGGACGGGGGAGAAAAACTGTTTTTT. The encoded protein is CASSHDRDGGEKLFF.

This chain uses TRBV6-5 with TRBJ2-5; 8 positions agree with TRBD1. The V segment lost 6 bases and the J segment 4 bases; nucleotides outside the gene matches: 10. The CDR3 loop spans 15 amino acids. Germline CDR1 MNHEY, CDR2 SVGAGI. The CDR3, as DNA: TGTGCCAGCAGACCACAGGGGGTTGGAGGAGAGACCCAGTACTTC. This codes for CASRPQGVGGETQYF.

The CDR3 is CSARESQGYNSPLHF. The CDR3, as DNA: TGCAGTGCTAGAGAGTCCCAGGGGTATAATTCACCCCTCCACTTT. The rearrangement links TRBV20-1 to TRBJ1-6, with a tentative D call TRBD1 (6 bases). The CDR3 covers 15 residues. V was clipped by 0 bases and J by 4 bases, with 10 bases between them. CDR1 and CDR2 (germline): DFQATT, SNEGSKA (reference sequence).

DNA of the CDR3: TGTGCCAGCTCACCCCGTATTGCGGGGGGCTTCAATGAGCAGTTCTTC. Residues: CASSPRIAGGFNEQFF. This chain joins TRBV18 and TRBJ2-1; 8 bases line up with TRBD2. J gave up 6 bases and V 3 bases, and 10 bases lay outside the gene matches. Germline CDR1 is KGHSH and CDR2 is LQKENI. CDR3 length equals 16 residues.

The gene calls are TRBV12-3 or TRBV12-4 and TRBJ1-5; 7 nucleotides line up with TRBD1. There are 18 residues in the CDR3. With 3 bases clipped from V and 3 bases from J, the junction kept 14 bases outside the gene matches. In DNA form, the CDR3 reads TGTGCCAGCAGTTTTGGGGACAGTACTTCTCCCTACAATCAGCCCCAGCATTTT. Translating it yields CASSFGDSTSPYNQPQHF.

The CDR3, as DNA: TGTGCCAGCAGCGCAAACAGGGGATTCTCCTATAATTCACCCCTCCACTTT. Amino acid sequence: CASSANRGFSYNSPLHF. This chain joins TRBV9 and TRBJ1-6, with 7 bases matching TRBD1. J was trimmed by 0 bases and V by 3 bases; bases with no gene match: 6. Germline values: CDR1 SGDLS, CDR2 YYNGEE. The CDR3 is made up of 17 amino acids.

The table lists this clonotype with many counts. V and J are TRBV6-2 or TRBV6-3 and TRBJ1-5; 8 bases agree with TRBD1. This CDR3 has 15 amino acids. Germline V gives CDR1 MNHEY, CDR2 SVGEGT. V was pared by 9 bases and J by 4 bases, with 11 bases of the junction left unmatched. CDR3: CASLGQGRGNQPQHF. The DNA of the CDR3 is TGTGCCAGTCTCGGACAGGGCCGAGGTAATCAGCCCCAGCATTTT.

This clonotype was recorded a few times. The genes are TRBV20-1 and TRBJ2-7, with TRBD1 matching 9 bases. CDR3 size: 14 residues. V dropped 4 bases and J dropped 6; count of bases not matched to a gene: 10. Germline V gene sequence: CDR1 DFQATT, CDR2 SNEGSKA (reference sequence). The CDR3 here is CSATGTGIFFEQYF. The CDR3 region has the DNA TGCAGTGCTACCGGGACAGGGATTTTCTTCGAGCAGTACTTC.

This clonotype was recorded many times. This rearrangement joins TRBV7-2 to TRBJ2-1; TRBD1 matches 7 bases. V gave up 5 bases and J gave up 0 bases; unmatched junction bases: 4. The CDR3 loop spans 15 amino acids. CDR1 and CDR2 from the germline V gene are SGHTA and FQGNSA. In nucleotides, the CDR3 is TGTGCCAGCAGCACAGGGGTTGGCTCCTACAATGAGCAGTTCTTC. The encoded protein is CASSTGVGSYNEQFF.

In this sample, this clonotype turned up a few times. The V gene is TRBV5-1, the J gene TRBJ2-5, with D possibly matching TRBD1 (5 bases). Germline assignment: CDR1 SGHRS and CDR2 YFSETQ. Trimming shortened V by 4 bases and J by 5 bases, and 12 bases separated the two germline ends. The CDR3 has 13 residues. The DNA for the CDR3 is TGCGCCAGCAGCGTAACAGGCTCCGAGACCCAGTACTTC. Protein: CASSVTGSETQYF.